The 13 T cell receptor beta chains in this list originate from one sample, sequenced in a study of blood T cell repertoires in COVID-19. Sequenced by immunoSEQ multiplex PCR; TCRdb stores in-frame clones only, minus some. The sample records 110,000 or so clones, roughly nine tenths being singletons. Sequenced input: peripheral blood. Source of these receptors: a man aged 65-85 years who had recovered from COVID-19.

V gene TRBV5-5 combines with J gene TRBJ2-2; 9 bases match TRBD1. The CDR3 sequence is 15 residues long. Trimming cost V 4 bases and J 6 bases; bases outside gene matches: 7. Germline CDR1 and CDR2: SGHKS and YYEKEE (reference sequence). CDR3 residues: CASSRDRGWAGELFF. In DNA form, the CDR3 reads TGTGCCAGCAGCCGCGACAGGGGGTGGGCCGGGGAGCTGTTTTTT.

This chain connects TRBV11-3 to TRBJ2-7; 10 bases fit TRBD1. V dropped 1 base and J dropped 6; count of bases not matched to a gene: 6. Germline CDR1 SGHNT, CDR2 YENEEA. The CDR3 has 15 residues. CDR3 coding DNA: TGTGCCAGCAGCTTAGTCCCGGGACAGGGGTCCGAGCAGTACTTC. This codes for CASSLVPGQGSEQYF.

This clone has only a few counts. The rearrangement links TRBV3-1 (or the pseudogene TRBV3-2) to TRBJ1-6, with a possible D match to TRBD1 (5 bases). With 2 bases removed from V and 10 bases from J, the gap between germline ends came to 12 bases. CDR3 length equals 14 residues. Germline values: CDR1 LGHDT, CDR2 YNNKEL (reference sequence). CDR3 sequence reads: CASSQWDRGSPLHF. The CDR3 DNA follows: TGTGCCAGCAGCCAATGGGACCGGGGGTCACCCCTCCACTTT.

The J gene is TRBJ1-1, the V gene TRBV4-2; D remains ambiguous. The CDR3 consists of 14 residues. Germline V CDR1 and CDR2: LGHNA, YNFKEQ. Trimming cost V 3 bases and J 1 base, with 9 bases left between them. The CDR3 protein is CASSHLEENTEAFF. The CDR3 DNA follows: TGTGCCAGCAGCCATCTGGAGGAGAACACTGAAGCTTTCTTT.

A note on this clone: The same CDR3 is also encoded by other DNA sequences in this sample. This chain links TRBV6-5 with TRBJ2-1; D gene ambiguous. The CDR3 loop spans 12 amino acids. V gave up 0 bases and J gave up 6 bases, with 3 bases separating them. The germline V gene encodes CDR1 MNHEY and CDR2 SVGAGI. The CDR3 is CASSYSANEQFF. The CDR3 bases are TGTGCCAGCAGTTACTCGGCCAATGAGCAGTTCTTC.

The chain joins TRBV30 to TRBJ2-5; D not resolved. V shed 0 bases and J shed 5 bases, with 13 bases lying between them. Germline CDR1 and CDR2: GTSNPN and SVGIG (reference sequence). This CDR3 is built from 14 residues. In DNA, the CDR3 is TGTGCCTGGAGTGTATCCCATGTCGGGGAGACCCAGTACTTC. As protein: CAWSVSHVGETQYF.

The chain employs TRBV5-4 and TRBJ2-4; 11 bases map to TRBD1. Germline lookup yields CDR1 SGHNT and CDR2 YYREEE (reference sequence). After removal of 5 bases from V and 5 bases from J, the junction contained 6 bases not matched to a gene. This CDR3 comprises 15 residues. CDR3 sequence reads: CASSSPGQGENIQYF. CDR3 bases: TGTGCCAGCAGTTCTCCGGGACAGGGGGAAAACATTCAGTACTTC.

This rearrangement joins TRBV7-8 to TRBJ1-1, with D unresolved. The CDR3 has 14 residues. V dropped 5 bases and J dropped 4 bases, with 14 bases sitting between them. CDR1 is SGHVS and CDR2 is FQNEAQ in the germline V gene. The CDR3 spells CASSRGSAGTEAFF. CDR3 sequence (DNA): TGTGCCAGCAGCCGAGGGTCCGCGGGCACTGAAGCTTTCTTT.

The chain joins TRBV2 to TRBJ2-7; D might be TRBD2 (6 bases). The CDR3 spans 14 residues. Germline-derived CDR1 and CDR2 are SNHLY and FYNNEI. V was trimmed by 6 bases and J by 7 bases, leaving 19 bases between them. CDR3 sequence reads: CASREGGLTLEQYF. CDR3 nucleotides: TGTGCCAGCAGGGAGGGAGGTTTAACACTTGAGCAGTACTTC.

The chain carries TRBV7-2 and TRBJ1-1; maybe TRBD1 (5 bases). Germline lookup yields CDR1 SGHTA and CDR2 FQGNSA. The CDR3 runs to 13 residues. V dropped 5 bases and J dropped 2 bases, with 9 bases sitting between them. The CDR3 DNA is TGTGCCAGCAGCACGACAGTTAACACTGAAGCTTTCTTT. Its protein is CASSTTVNTEAFF.

V usage is TRBV2 and J usage is TRBJ1-1, with D possibly being TRBD1 (5 bases). V gave up 2 bases and J gave up 5 bases, with 9 bases separating them. This CDR3 is built from 13 residues. Germline CDR1 and CDR2: SNHLY and FYNNEI. This CDR3 is CASSERRGTEAFF. In DNA form, the CDR3 reads TGTGCCAGCAGTGAAAGGCGGGGGACTGAAGCTTTCTTT.

This chain links TRBV5-4 with TRBJ2-1, with D maybe TRBD1 (6 bases). V was cut by 4 bases and J by 0 bases, with 17 bases left in between. CDR3 length: 17 amino acids. CDR1 and CDR2 from the germline V gene are SGHNT and YYREEE (reference sequence). The CDR3 region is CASSAAGASSSYNEQFF. The CDR3 region has the DNA TGTGCCAGCAGCGCCGCAGGGGCGTCTAGCTCCTACAATGAGCAGTTCTTC. Supplemented by reference TRBV5-4 and TRBJ2-1, the full variable domain reads ETGVTQSPTHLIKTRGQQVTLRCSSQSGHNTVSWYQQALGQGPQFIFQYYREEENGRGNFPPRFSGLQFPNYSSELNVNALELDDSALYLCASSAAGASSSYNEQFFGPGTRLTVL.

This rearrangement joins TRBV2 to TRBJ1-5; D call uncertain. CDR3 size: 14 residues. Trimming left V 6 bases short and J 2 bases short, with 11 bases between. Per the germline V gene, CDR1 is SNHLY and CDR2 is FYNNEI. CDR3 region: CASRVGRGNQPQHF. CDR3 sequence (DNA): TGTGCCAGCAGGGTCGGGAGGGGCAATCAGCCCCAGCATTTT.